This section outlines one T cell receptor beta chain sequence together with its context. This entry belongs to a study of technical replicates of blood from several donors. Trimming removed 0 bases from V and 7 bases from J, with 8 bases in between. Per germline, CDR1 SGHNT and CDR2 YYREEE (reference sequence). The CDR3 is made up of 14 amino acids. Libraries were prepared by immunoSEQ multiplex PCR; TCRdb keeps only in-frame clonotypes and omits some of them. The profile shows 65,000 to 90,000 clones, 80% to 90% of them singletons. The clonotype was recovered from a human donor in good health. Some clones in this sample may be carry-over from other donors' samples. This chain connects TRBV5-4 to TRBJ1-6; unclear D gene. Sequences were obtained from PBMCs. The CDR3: CASSLVARNSPLHF. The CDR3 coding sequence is TGTGCCAGCAGCTTGGTGGCGCGGAATTCACCCCTCCACTTT.